The sequence of this T cell receptor (beta chain) was determined in a study of blood T cell repertoires in COVID-19. Study at large: Material from acute and convalescent COVID-19 was sourced from the United States, Italy and Spain. Sources were T cells, B-cell-depleted T cells, or PBMCs; the material itself was cDNA or gDNA.

As handled by the study authors: It was from reference gene primer amplification that nucleated cell counts were estimated. The protocol was immunoSEQ multiplex PCR, while the TCRdb copy is restricted to in-frame clones and leaves out a portion. That table supplies the V and J calls and clone size; D and trimming were determined from the DNA. The data show about 120,000 clones, approximately 80% seen once. The CDR3 extends over 18 amino acids. The specimen sequenced was peripheral blood. This receptor was taken from a man aged 65-85 years with active or convalescent COVID-19. The chain links TRBV21-1 to TRBJ2-5; the table's D call TRBD1 went unverified against the DNA. TRBV21-1 is tagged as a pseudogene. This CDR3 reads CASSKGDRGLGYRETQYF. The CDR3 DNA reads as TGTGCCAGCAGCAAAGGAGACAGGGGGCTGGGGTATCGAGAGACCCAGTACTTC.